This TCR beta chain was obtained from a study of CD8 T cells in Susac syndrome. The V and J ends lost 2 bases and 6 bases respectively, with 10 bases between them. This CDR3 is 14 amino acids long. Germline V gives CDR1 MNHEY, CDR2 SMNVEV (reference sequence). Reverse transcription of roughly 0.45 to 1 ug RNA was performed with random hexamers. TCR beta CDR3 was amplified by immunoSEQ multiplex PCR. This amplification extended across 54 Vbeta and 13 Jbeta segments. TCRdb recomputed calls from the immunoSEQ multiplex PCR reads with MiXCR, one row per CDR3 protein. The table records just over 80,000 distinct CDR3 sequences, just under 95% of them present only once.

The sequenced sample was CD8+ T cells from PBMCs. This receptor was obtained from a human donor in good health. J is TRBJ2-2 and V is TRBV27; D may be TRBD1 or TRBD2 (6 bases each). The CDR3 nucleotides are TGTGCCAGCAGTTTACTGGGGGGCCCCGGGGAGCTGTTTTTT. Protein sequence: CASSLLGGPGELFF.